This is a list of T cell receptor beta chains from one sample in a study of Graves' ophthalmopathy and Graves' hyperthyroidism. One entry per CDR3 protein results from TCRdb running MiXCR on the multiplex PCR reads. The table records some 520,000 distinct CDR3 sequences, 14% of them present only once. The sample consisted of blood. The receptors were gathered from a woman aged 30 to 39 with Graves' ophthalmopathy. CDR3s leave out the opening cysteine and the closing phenylalanine or tryptophan.

j_gene	v_gene	CDR3aa
TRBJ1-1	TRBV12-3/TRBV12-4	ASSLTSGDTEAF
TRBJ1-2	TRBV20-1	SAAPGTGYGYT
TRBJ2-7	TRBV5-1	ASSLEGNYEQY
TRBJ2-7	TRBV28	ASGWSSGRPKNSEQY
TRBJ2-2	TRBV7-9	ASSLQRGGELF
TRBJ1-2	TRBV9	ASSGDRFGYGYT
TRBJ2-7	TRBV15	ATSRDTISYEQY
TRBJ2-5	TRBV28	ASSTRLAETRQETQY
TRBJ2-7	TRBV3-1	ASSIQGSEQY
TRBJ2-7	TRBV19	ASRQKPGQGAYEQY
TRBJ1-6	TRBV3-1	ASSQDGGGRYSPLH
TRBJ1-1	TRBV30	AWSVWQGTEAF
TRBJ1-2	TRBV28	ASSLRVPRGYT
TRBJ2-7	TRBV6-2/TRBV6-3	ASSDPGRGIRSYEQY
TRBJ1-2	TRBV12-3/TRBV12-4	ASRGLGGYGYT
TRBJ2-2	TRBV19	ASRTRGLAGGLGTGELF
TRBJ1-2	TRBV12-3/TRBV12-4	ASTPTGGGEGYT
TRBJ2-2	TRBV7-8	ASSLTGELC
TRBJ2-7	TRBV12-3/TRBV12-4	ASSFAGTGLDEQY
TRBJ1-6	TRBV6-5	ASSYANYRGRNSPLH
TRBJ1-2	TRBV27	ASSLSVTAGGDGYT
TRBJ1-1	TRBV11-2	ASSLGSVGGRNTEAF
TRBJ2-5	TRBV7-9	ASSSPQTKETQY
TRBJ1-1	TRBV20-1	SARVEGGEWDTEAF
TRBJ1-6	TRBV9	ASSVSMGDNSPLH
TRBJ2-5	TRBV6-4	ASSAGPYQETQY
TRBJ1-5	TRBV28	ASSQIQGYNQPQH
TRBJ2-2	TRBV10-3	AISAIGQGTTNTGELF
TRBJ2-3	TRBV6-5	ASSYTQTSTDTQY
TRBJ1-1	TRBV28	ASWGRNTEAF
TRBJ2-7	TRBV6-1	ASTTGQGTLRSEQY
TRBJ2-2	TRBV6-5	ASMEGGSQWGELF
TRBJ2-5	TRBV29-1	SAKHTWDLPQETQY